This entry lists 17 T cell receptor beta chains sequenced from one sample in a study of blood T cell repertoires in COVID-19. Clones were read by immunoSEQ multiplex PCR, and TCRdb kept only the in-frame ones, dropping some. The table shows roughly 240,000 clones, with 70% to 90% occurring only once. Sequencing used peripheral blood. These receptors all come from a man younger than 35 with active or convalescent COVID-19.

The chain joins TRBV30 to TRBJ1-2; TRBD1 agrees at 9 bases. This CDR3 is 15 amino acids long. V lost 2 bases, J lost 6 bases, and 10 bases stayed unmatched. Germline values: CDR1 GTSNPN, CDR2 SVGIG (reference sequence). CDR3 amino acids: CAWSRGQGEMNGYTF. The CDR3 DNA is TGTGCCTGGAGTAGGGGACAGGGAGAGATGAATGGCTACACCTTC.

The chain carries TRBV27 and TRBJ1-2; 11 bases map to TRBD1. Germline loops: CDR1 MNHEY, CDR2 SMNVEV (reference sequence). The J segment lost 7 bases and the V segment lost 6 bases, leaving 7 bases of the junction unmatched. CDR3 length: 14 residues. CDR3: CASREGQGVSGYTF. CDR3 in DNA: TGTGCCAGCAGGGAGGGACAGGGGGTCTCTGGCTACACCTTC.

The count of this clone is one. This sequence joins TRBV19 and TRBJ2-7; 10 nucleotides align to TRBD1. Germline V gives CDR1 LNHDA, CDR2 SQIVND (reference sequence). The CDR3 sequence is 14 residues long. V lost 4 bases, J lost 3 bases, and 3 bases stayed unmatched. The CDR3 DNA is TGTGCCAGTAGTAACCGGGACAGGGGCTACGAGCAGTACTTC. It specifies CASSNRDRGYEQYF.

Note on this clone: One end of the junction is discordant with germline, which a read error may explain. The chain has TRBV11-2 and TRBJ2-3; D possibly corresponds to TRBD1 (5 bases). The CDR3 has 14 residues. Germline V gene lookup returns CDR1 SGHAT and CDR2 FQNNGV. The CDR3 bases are TGTGCCAGCAGCCTAGGACACAGCACTGATACGCAGTATTTT. This translates into CASSLGHSTDTQYF.

The chain carries TRBV7-2 and TRBJ2-3; D possibly corresponds to TRBD2 (6 bases). The CDR3 sequence is 15 residues long. V shed 3 bases and J shed 1 base, with 11 bases lying between them. Germline values: CDR1 SGHTA, CDR2 FQGNSA. The CDR3 coding sequence is TGTGCCAGCAGCTTCGCGGAGGGAGGCACAGATACGCAGTATTTT. It translates to CASSFAEGGTDTQYF. Using reference TRBV7-2 and TRBJ2-3 for the parts outside the CDR3, the full variable domain is GAGVSQSPSNKVTEKGKDVELRCDPISGHTALYWYRQSLGQGLEFLIYFQGNSAPDKSGLPSDRFSAERTGGSVSTLTIQRTQQEDSAVYLCASSFAEGGTDTQYFGPGTRLTVL.

This chain joins TRBV5-4 and TRBJ1-1, with D possibly TRBD1 on 6 matching bases. There are 14 residues in the CDR3. Between the trimmed V and J ends, which lost 3 bases and 1 base, there was a span of 10 bases. Germline assignment: CDR1 SGHNT and CDR2 YYREEE (reference sequence). In DNA, the CDR3 is TGTGCCAGCAGCTCCCGGGACAAGAACACTGAAGCTTTCTTT. Encoded protein: CASSSRDKNTEAFF.

The chain joins TRBV13 to TRBJ2-5; D may be TRBD2 (6 bases). The ends were cut back, 5 bases at V and 4 bases at J, with 20 bases in the middle. The CDR3 totals 16 residues. CDR1 PRHDT and CDR2 FYEKMQ come from the germline V gene (reference sequence). CDR3 nucleotides: TGTGCCAGCAGCCCCCCGGGCGGGGCAGGGTTAGAGACCCAGTACTTC. It specifies CASSPPGGAGLETQYF.

This chain uses TRBV7-2 with TRBJ2-1, with 11 bases fitting TRBD2. This CDR3 contains 16 residues. Germline values: CDR1 SGHTA, CDR2 FQGNSA. The V and J ends lost 3 bases and 7 bases, in that order; junction bases with no gene match: 8. CDR3 DNA sequence: TGTGCCAGCAGCTTGAGTCCGGTAGCGGGAGGGAATGAGCAGTTCTTC. The encoded protein is CASSLSPVAGGNEQFF. The whole variable domain, filled in from reference TRBV7-2 and TRBJ2-1, reads GAGVSQSPSNKVTEKGKDVELRCDPISGHTALYWYRQSLGQGLEFLIYFQGNSAPDKSGLPSDRFSAERTGGSVSTLTIQRTQQEDSAVYLCASSLSPVAGGNEQFFGPGTRLTVL.

The chain couples TRBV2 to TRBJ2-7; 11 positions match TRBD2. The CDR3 is made up of 15 amino acids. The ends lost 3 bases at V and 7 bases at J; junction bases unmatched: 8. Germline loops: CDR1 SNHLY, CDR2 FYNNEI. The CDR3 loop reads CASSDASGGSWEQYF. In nucleotides, the CDR3 is TGTGCCAGCAGTGACGCTAGCGGGGGGTCTTGGGAGCAGTACTTC.

V is TRBV4-1 and J is TRBJ2-1; the D is unclear. This CDR3 is 11 amino acids long. The germline gives CDR1 MGHRA, CDR2 YSYEKL. Trimming pared 0 bases from V and 10 bases from J, leaving 4 bases between. The CDR3 sequence is CASSQDREQFF. CDR3 coding DNA: TGCGCCAGCAGCCAAGACAGGGAGCAGTTCTTC.

The J gene is TRBJ2-7, the V gene TRBV5-1, with 10 positions matching TRBD1. The CDR3 loop spans 14 amino acids. The germline V gene encodes CDR1 SGHRS and CDR2 YFSETQ. The V and J ends lost 4 bases and 5 bases, in that order; junction bases with no gene match: 6. Here the CDR3 DNA reads TGCGCCAGCAGCGTCGACAGGGGGCACGACGAGCAGTACTTC. Its translation is CASSVDRGHDEQYF. The variable domain in full, with the rest retrieved from reference TRBV5-1 and TRBJ2-7, is KAGVTQTPRYLIKTRGQQVTLSCSPISGHRSVSWYQQTPGQGLQFLFEYFSETQRNKGNFPGRFSGRQFSNSRSEMNVSTLELGDSALYLCASSVDRGHDEQYFGPGTRLTVT.

This chain connects TRBV5-1 to TRBJ2-7, with 10 nucleotides matching TRBD1. Per the germline V gene, CDR1 is SGHRS and CDR2 is YFSETQ. V lost 4 bases and J lost 3; bases outside the gene matches: 7. This CDR3 spans 15 amino acids. The CDR3 DNA follows: TGCGCCAGCAGCCCAAGGGGGACAGGGGACTACGAGCAGTACTTC. This translates into CASSPRGTGDYEQYF.

CDR3 region: CASKDRESYNSPLHF. CDR3 nucleotide sequence: TGTGCCAGCAAAGACAGGGAAAGCTATAATTCACCCCTCCACTTT. This sequence joins TRBV2 and TRBJ1-6; TRBD1 agrees at 7 bases. The V gene end was trimmed by 7 bases and the J gene end by 3 bases; junction bases not matched to a gene: 6. The germline gives CDR1 SNHLY, CDR2 FYNNEI. CDR3 size: 15 residues.

This sequence joins TRBV2 and TRBJ1-1; D is unclear. The germline V and J ends were trimmed by 1 base and 4 bases, with 19 bases remaining between them. Looked up from germline, CDR1 is SNHLY and CDR2 is FYNNEI. The CDR3 sequence is 17 residues long. This chain's CDR3 is CASSEGISQVEGTEAFF. CDR3 nucleotide sequence: TGTGCCAGCAGTGAAGGGATCAGTCAGGTTGAAGGCACTGAAGCTTTCTTT.

This clone was counted between two and nine times. The chain employs TRBV3-1 (or the pseudogene TRBV3-2) and TRBJ2-5, with TRBD2 matching 9 bases. The CDR3 extends over 16 amino acids. Germline V CDR1 and CDR2: LGHDT, YNNKEL (reference sequence). V lost 2 bases, J lost 2 bases, and 6 bases stayed unmatched. The CDR3 DNA follows: TGTGCCAGCAGCCAATCCAGGACTAGCGTGCAAGAGACCCAGTACTTC. Translated, it gives CASSQSRTSVQETQYF.

The chain combines TRBV9 with TRBJ2-3, with a weak D call TRBD2 (5 bases). The V gene's germline CDR1 is SGDLS and CDR2 YYNGEE. Between the trimmed V and J ends, which lost 0 bases and 1 base, there was a span of 9 bases. The CDR3 covers 15 residues. CDR3 amino acids: CASSVEISGTDTQYF. CDR3 nucleotide sequence: TGTGCCAGCAGCGTAGAGATTAGCGGCACAGATACGCAGTATTTT.

This chain links TRBV30 with TRBJ1-3; possible D gene TRBD1, 5 bases. This CDR3 region has 15 residues. Germline lookup yields CDR1 GTSNPN and CDR2 SVGIG (reference sequence). The V gene lost 1 base and the J gene lost 4 bases, with 14 bases spanning the gap. The CDR3 DNA reads TGTGCCTGGAGTGCCGATTGGGGCTCCGGAAACACCATATATTTT. As protein: CAWSADWGSGNTIYF. The variable domain in full, with the rest retrieved from reference TRBV30 and TRBJ1-3, is SQTIHQWPATLVQPVGSPLSLECTVEGTSNPNLYWYRQAAGRGLQLLFYSVGIGQISSEVPQNLSASRPQDRQFILSSKKLLLSDSGFYLCAWSADWGSGNTIYFGEGSWLTVV.